Listed below are T cell receptor beta chains from one sample, sequenced in a study of OX40 agonist ivuxolimab in advanced cancers. The data were produced by immunoSEQ multiplex PCR, yet TCRdb's version contains in-frame clones alone and is incomplete. Altogether tens of thousands of clones are present, more than 65% being singletons, with the ten largest covering about 4.6%. Material: CD4+ or CD8+ T cells sorted from blood, obtained in a trial of the OX40 agonist ivuxolimab. These receptor sequences come from an adult with an advanced solid tumor such as melanoma, head and neck, liver or kidney cancer. CDR3s include the opening cysteine and the closing phenylalanine or tryptophan. A D gene is named only where the DNA matches it firmly. Clone size is not always given. Where it is, it says once, few, many or a class for expanded clones.

clone size,D gene,J gene,V gene,CDR3 protein,CDR3 DNA
.,.,TRBJ1-1,TRBV20-1,CSAHTYPQAFF,TGCAGTGCCCATACGTACCCTCAAGCTTTCTTT
.,.,TRBJ1-4,TRBV9,CASSGGTPSEKLFF,TGTGCCAGCAGCGGAGGAACCCCGAGCGAAAAACTGTTTTTT
.,TRBD1,TRBJ2-3,TRBV15,CATSRDRHTDTQYF,TGTGCCACCAGCCGGGACAGACATACAGATACGCAGTATTTT
.,.,TRBJ1-1,TRBV9,CASSVVIGGNTEAFF,TGTGCCAGCAGCGTAGTGATAGGAGGGAACACTGAAGCTTTCTTT
few,.,TRBJ2-3,TRBV6-4,CASSDGGATDTQYF,TGTGCCAGCAGTGACGGGGGGGCCACAGATACGCAGTATTTT
.,.,TRBJ1-4,TRBV5-1,CASSLEGPINEKLFF,TGCGCCAGCAGCTTGGAGGGACCGATTAATGAAAAACTGTTTTTT
once,.,TRBJ2-1,TRBV19,CASGPDHFAPGADYNEQFF,TGTGCCAGTGGACCCGACCACTTCGCGCCCGGCGCAGACTACAATGAGCAGTTCTTC
.,TRBD1,TRBJ1-1,TRBV2,CASSRQGRNTEAFF,TGTGCCAGCAGTCGACAGGGTAGGAACACTGAAGCTTTCTTT
.,TRBD1,TRBJ2-7,TRBV2,CASRAGQGAHEQYF,TGTGCCAGCAGGGCCGGACAGGGGGCCCACGAGCAGTACTTC
medium-sized,TRBD2,TRBJ2-1,TRBV27,CASSYKAGGNEQFF,TGTGCCAGCAGTTATAAAGCGGGAGGTAATGAGCAGTTCTTC
.,TRBD1,TRBJ1-1,TRBV6-4,CASSEQGGTEAFF,TGTGCCAGCAGTGAACAGGGGGGCACTGAAGCTTTCTTT
once,.,TRBJ1-5,TRBV5-6,CASSSWAGNNQPQHF,TGTGCCAGCAGCTCCTGGGCAGGGAACAATCAGCCCCAGCATTTT
.,TRBD2,TRBJ2-3,TRBV11-3,CASSLGLAGAVSTDTQYF,TGTGCCAGCAGCTTAGGGCTAGCGGGGGCCGTTAGCACAGATACGCAGTATTTT
.,TRBD1,TRBJ1-5,TRBV19,CASDNRDRGANQPQHF,TGTGCCAGCGATAACCGGGACAGGGGTGCTAATCAGCCCCAGCATTTT
few,.,TRBJ1-2,TRBV6-1,CASTAAYGYTF,TGTGCCAGCACGGCAGCCTATGGCTACACCTTC
.,TRBD2,TRBJ2-1,TRBV9,CASSVEVAGDGEQFF,TGTGCCAGCAGCGTAGAAGTAGCGGGGGATGGTGAGCAGTTCTTC
few,.,TRBJ2-2,TRBV29-1,CSVLLRGQGLSRELFF,TGCAGCGTTTTATTGAGAGGGCAGGGGCTTTCGAGGGAGCTGTTTTTT
.,.,TRBJ1-2,TRBV30,CASGTSYGYTF,TGTGCTTCCGGGACATCGTATGGCTACACCTTC
few,.,TRBJ1-4,TRBV5-1,CASSLDVLVRGGEATNEKLFF,TGCGCCAGCAGCTTGGATGTGTTAGTTAGGGGGGGCGAAGCAACTAATGAAAAACTGTTTTTT
.,TRBD1,TRBJ2-5,TRBV18,CASSLNSGTGKETQYF,TGTGCCAGCTCACTAAACTCCGGGACAGGGAAAGAGACCCAGTACTTC
.,.,TRBJ2-1,TRBV2,CASNRRSSYNEQFF,TGTGCCAGCAACAGACGAAGCTCCTACAATGAGCAGTTCTTC
.,.,TRBJ1-2,TRBV30,CAWSVGGARDYGYTF,TGTGCCTGGAGTGTAGGTGGGGCGAGGGACTATGGCTACACCTTC
medium-sized,TRBD1,TRBJ2-7,TRBV27,CASSAGQGEGEQYF,TGTGCCAGCAGTGCCGGACAGGGAGAGGGCGAGCAGTACTTC
.,.,TRBJ2-7,TRBV4-2,CASSQGIRDYEQYF,TGTGCCAGCAGCCAAGGGATCAGAGATTACGAGCAGTACTTC
.,TRBD1,TRBJ2-7,TRBV11-3,CASRKTGVYEQYF,TGTGCCAGCAGGAAAACAGGGGTTTACGAGCAGTACTTC
.,.,TRBJ2-3,TRBV2,CASSVNGARDTQYF,TGTGCCAGCAGTGTTAACGGCGCGCGGGATACGCAGTATTTT